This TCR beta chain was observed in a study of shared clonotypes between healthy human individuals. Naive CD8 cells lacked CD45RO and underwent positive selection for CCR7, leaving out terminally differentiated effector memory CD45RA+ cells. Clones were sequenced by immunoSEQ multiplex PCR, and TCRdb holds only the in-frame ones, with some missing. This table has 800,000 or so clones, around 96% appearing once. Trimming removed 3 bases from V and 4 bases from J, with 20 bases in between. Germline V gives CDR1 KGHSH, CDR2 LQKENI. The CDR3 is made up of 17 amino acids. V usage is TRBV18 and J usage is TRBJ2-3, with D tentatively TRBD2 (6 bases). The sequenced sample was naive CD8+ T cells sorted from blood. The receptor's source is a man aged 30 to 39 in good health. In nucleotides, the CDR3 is TGTGCCAGCTCACCTTCCCCCCCAGCGGGTCGACCAGATACGCAGTATTTT. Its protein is CASSPSPPAGRPDTQYF.